This TCR beta chain was observed in a study of blood T cell repertoires in COVID-19. Across the whole study: Sample material is recorded as cDNA or gDNA derived from T cells, B-cell-depleted T cells, or PBMCs.

The CDR3 length is 14 residues. Trimming took 0 bases from V and 3 from J; bases not matched to a gene: 2. The germline V gene encodes CDR1 SGDLS and CDR2 YYNGEE. Clones were sequenced by immunoSEQ multiplex PCR, and TCRdb holds only the in-frame ones, with some missing. The repertoire holds about 50,000 clones, more than 80% seen once, with less than 6.5% in the top ten. A remark on this clone: This same CDR3 is encoded by further DNA sequences in the sample.

Sequenced: peripheral blood. The gene calls are TRBV9 and TRBJ2-7; 8 nucleotides match TRBD2. The origin of this receptor is a man between 60 and 75 years old with acute or convalescent COVID-19. CDR3 sequence: CASSVGGRSYEQYF. Written as DNA, the CDR3 is TGTGCCAGCAGCGTAGGCGGGAGGAGCTACGAGCAGTACTTC.